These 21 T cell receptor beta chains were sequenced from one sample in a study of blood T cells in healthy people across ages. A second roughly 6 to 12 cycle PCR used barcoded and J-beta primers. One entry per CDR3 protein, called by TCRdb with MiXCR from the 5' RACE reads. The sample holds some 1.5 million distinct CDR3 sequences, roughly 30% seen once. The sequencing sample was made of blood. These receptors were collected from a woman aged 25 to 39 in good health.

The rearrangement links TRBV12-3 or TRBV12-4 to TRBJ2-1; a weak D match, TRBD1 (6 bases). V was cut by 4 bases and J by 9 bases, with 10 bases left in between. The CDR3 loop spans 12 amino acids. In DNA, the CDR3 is TGTGCCAGCAGTTGGACAGTTGGTGAGCAGTTCTTC. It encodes CASSWTVGEQFF.

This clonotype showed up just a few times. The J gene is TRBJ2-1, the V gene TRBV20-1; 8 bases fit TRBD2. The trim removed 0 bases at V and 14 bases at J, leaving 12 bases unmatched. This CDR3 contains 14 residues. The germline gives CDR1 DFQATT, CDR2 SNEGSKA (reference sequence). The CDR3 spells CSARDQRTSLFKFF. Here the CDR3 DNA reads TGCAGTGCTAGAGATCAACGGACTAGCCTATTCAAGTTCTTC.

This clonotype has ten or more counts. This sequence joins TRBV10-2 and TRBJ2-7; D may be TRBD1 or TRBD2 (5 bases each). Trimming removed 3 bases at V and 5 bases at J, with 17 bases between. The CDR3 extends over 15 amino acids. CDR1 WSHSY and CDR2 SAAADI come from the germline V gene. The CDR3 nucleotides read TGCGCCAGCAGTGATGTGGGGGAGATGTACCACGAGCAGTACTTC. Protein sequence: CASSDVGEMYHEQYF.

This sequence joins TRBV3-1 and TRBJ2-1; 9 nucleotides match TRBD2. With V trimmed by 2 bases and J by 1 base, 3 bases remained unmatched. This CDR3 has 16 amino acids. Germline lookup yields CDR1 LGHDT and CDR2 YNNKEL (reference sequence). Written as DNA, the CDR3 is TGTGCCAGCAGCCAAACTCTAGCGGGGTCCTACAATGAGCAGTTCTTC. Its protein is CASSQTLAGSYNEQFF.

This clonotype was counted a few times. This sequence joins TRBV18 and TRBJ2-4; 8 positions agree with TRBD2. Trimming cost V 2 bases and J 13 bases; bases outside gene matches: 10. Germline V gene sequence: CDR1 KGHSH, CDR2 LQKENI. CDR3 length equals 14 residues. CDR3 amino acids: CASSPGPGGPEQYF. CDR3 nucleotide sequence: TGTGCCAGCTCACCAGGACCGGGAGGGCCAGAGCAGTACTTC.

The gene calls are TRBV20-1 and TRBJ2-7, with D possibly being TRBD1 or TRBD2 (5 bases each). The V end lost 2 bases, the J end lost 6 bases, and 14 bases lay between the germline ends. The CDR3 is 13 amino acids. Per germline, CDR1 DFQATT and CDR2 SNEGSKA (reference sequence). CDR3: CSARLVGRGEQYF. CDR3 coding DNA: TGCAGTGCTAGATTGGTGGGACGGGGCGAGCAGTACTTC.

The CDR3 sequence: CASSLDGRSNQPQHF. In nucleotides, the CDR3 is TGTGCCAGCAGCTTGGATGGTCGTTCCAATCAGCCCCAGCATTTT. The chain carries TRBV7-3 and TRBJ1-5; no firm D call. Germline V lookup: CDR1 SGHTA, CDR2 FQGTGA. The CDR3 spans 15 residues. Between the trimmed V and J ends, which lost 3 bases and 3 bases, there was a span of 12 bases.

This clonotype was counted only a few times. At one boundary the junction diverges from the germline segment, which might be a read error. CDR3 sequence reads: CASSYSGTSGAPYEQYF. The CDR3, as DNA: TGTGCCAGCAGTTACTCTGGGACTAGCGGGGCCCCCTACGAACAGTACTTC. The rearrangement links TRBV27 to TRBJ2-7; TRBD2 aligns across 13 bases. CDR1 and CDR2 (germline): MNHEY, SMNVEV (reference sequence). This CDR3 is 17 amino acids long.

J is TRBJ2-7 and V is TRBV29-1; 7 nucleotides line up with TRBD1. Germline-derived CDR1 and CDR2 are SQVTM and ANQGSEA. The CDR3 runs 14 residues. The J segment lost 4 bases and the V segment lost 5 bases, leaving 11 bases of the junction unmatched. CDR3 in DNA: TGCAGCGTTATAGGGGACAGCACCAGGTACGAGCAGTACTTC. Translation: CSVIGDSTRYEQYF.

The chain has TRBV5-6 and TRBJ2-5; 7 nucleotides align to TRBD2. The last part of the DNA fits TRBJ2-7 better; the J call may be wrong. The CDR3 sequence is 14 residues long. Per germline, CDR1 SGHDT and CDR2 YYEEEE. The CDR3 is CASSLPFGGYEQYF. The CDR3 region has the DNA TGTGCCAGCAGCTTGCCCTTCGGGGGGTACGAGCAGTACTTC.

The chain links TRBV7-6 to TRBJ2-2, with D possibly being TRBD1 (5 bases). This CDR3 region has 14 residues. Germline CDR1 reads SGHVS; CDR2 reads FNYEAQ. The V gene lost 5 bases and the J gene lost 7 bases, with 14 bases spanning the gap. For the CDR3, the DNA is TGTGCCAGCAGCCTGGGGCAGGGCGGCGGGGAGCTGTTTTTT. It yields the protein CASSLGQGGGELFF.

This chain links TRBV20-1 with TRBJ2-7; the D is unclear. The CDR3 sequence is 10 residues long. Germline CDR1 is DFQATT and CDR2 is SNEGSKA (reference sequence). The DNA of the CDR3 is TGCAGCGAGGACGGATACGAGCAGTACTTC. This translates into CSEDGYEQYF.

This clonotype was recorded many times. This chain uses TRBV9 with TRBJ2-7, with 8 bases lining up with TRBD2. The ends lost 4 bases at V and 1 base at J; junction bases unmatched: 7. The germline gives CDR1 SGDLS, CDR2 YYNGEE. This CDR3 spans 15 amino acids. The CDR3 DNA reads TGTGCCAGCAGCCCGGAGCGGGGGCCTTCCTACGAGCAGTACTTC. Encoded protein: CASSPERGPSYEQYF. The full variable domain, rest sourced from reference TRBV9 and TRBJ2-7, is DSGVTQTPKHLITATGQRVTLRCSPRSGDLSVYWYQQSLDQGLQFLIQYYNGEERAKGNILERFSAQQFPDLHSELNLSSLELGDSALYFCASSPERGPSYEQYFGPGTRLTVT.

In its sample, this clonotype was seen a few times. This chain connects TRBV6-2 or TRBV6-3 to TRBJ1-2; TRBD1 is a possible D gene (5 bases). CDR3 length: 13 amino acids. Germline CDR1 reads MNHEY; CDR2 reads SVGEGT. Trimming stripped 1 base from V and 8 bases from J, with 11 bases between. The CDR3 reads CASSYYGANGYTF. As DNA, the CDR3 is TGTGCCAGCAGTTACTATGGGGCGAACGGCTACACCTTC.

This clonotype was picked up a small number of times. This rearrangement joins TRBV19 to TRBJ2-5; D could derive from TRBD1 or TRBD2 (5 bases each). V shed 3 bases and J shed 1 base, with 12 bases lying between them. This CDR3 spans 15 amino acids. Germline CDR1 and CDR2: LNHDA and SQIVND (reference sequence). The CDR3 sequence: CASSMITGTQETQYF. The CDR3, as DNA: TGTGCCAGTAGTATGATCACGGGGACCCAAGAGACCCAGTACTTC.

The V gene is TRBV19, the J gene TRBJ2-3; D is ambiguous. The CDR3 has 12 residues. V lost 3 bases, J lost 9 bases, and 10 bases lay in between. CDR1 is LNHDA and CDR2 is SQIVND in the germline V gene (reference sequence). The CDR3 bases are TGTGCCAGTAGTATGTCCGAAGGGACGCAGTATTTT. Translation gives CASSMSEGTQYF.

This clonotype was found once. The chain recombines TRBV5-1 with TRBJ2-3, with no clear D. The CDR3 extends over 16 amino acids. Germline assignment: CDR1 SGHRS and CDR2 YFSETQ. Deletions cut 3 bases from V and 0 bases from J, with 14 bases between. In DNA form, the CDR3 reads TGCGCCAGCAGCTCGGTCCCGCTTCTCAGCACAGATACGCAGTATTTT. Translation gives CASSSVPLLSTDTQYF.

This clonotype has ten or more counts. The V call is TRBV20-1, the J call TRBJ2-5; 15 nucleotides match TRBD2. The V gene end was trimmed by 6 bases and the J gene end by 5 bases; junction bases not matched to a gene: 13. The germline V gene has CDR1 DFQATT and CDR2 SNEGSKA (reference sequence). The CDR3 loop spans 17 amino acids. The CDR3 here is CSAQGLAGGLSTETQYF. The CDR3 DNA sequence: TGCAGTGCCCAAGGACTAGCGGGAGGGCTTTCGACGGAGACCCAGTACTTC.

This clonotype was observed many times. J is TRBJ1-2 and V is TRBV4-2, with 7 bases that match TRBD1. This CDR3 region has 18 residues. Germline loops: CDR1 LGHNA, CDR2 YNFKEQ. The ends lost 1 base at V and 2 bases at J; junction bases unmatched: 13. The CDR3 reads CASSQGSVPRQGNYGYTF. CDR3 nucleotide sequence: TGTGCCAGCAGCCAAGGTTCTGTCCCTCGACAGGGAAACTATGGCTACACCTTC.

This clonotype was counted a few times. The CDR3 region is CASSLEGVWDNEQFF. The CDR3 nucleotides are TGCGCCAGCAGCTTGGAGGGAGTCTGGGACAATGAGCAGTTCTTC. V usage is TRBV5-1 and J usage is TRBJ2-1, with a weak D call TRBD2 (5 bases). Trimming shortened V by 0 bases and J by 5 bases, and 12 bases separated the two germline ends. Germline V lookup: CDR1 SGHRS, CDR2 YFSETQ. The CDR3 covers 15 residues.

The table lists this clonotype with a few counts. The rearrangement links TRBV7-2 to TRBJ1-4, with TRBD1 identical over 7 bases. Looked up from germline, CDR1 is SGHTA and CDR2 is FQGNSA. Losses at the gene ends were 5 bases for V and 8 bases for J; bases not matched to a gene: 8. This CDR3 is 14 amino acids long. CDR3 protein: CASSPYRGGEKLFF. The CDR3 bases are TGTGCCAGCAGCCCCTACAGGGGAGGAGAAAAACTGTTTTTT.